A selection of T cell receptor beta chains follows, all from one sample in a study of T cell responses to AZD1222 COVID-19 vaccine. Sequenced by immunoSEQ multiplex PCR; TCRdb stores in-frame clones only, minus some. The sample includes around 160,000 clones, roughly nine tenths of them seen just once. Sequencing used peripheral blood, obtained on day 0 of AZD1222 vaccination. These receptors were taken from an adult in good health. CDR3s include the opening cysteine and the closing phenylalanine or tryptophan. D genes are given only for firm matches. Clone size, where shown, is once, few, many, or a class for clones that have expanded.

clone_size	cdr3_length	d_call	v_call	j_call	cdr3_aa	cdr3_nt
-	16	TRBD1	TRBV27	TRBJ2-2	CASSGRDRGGTGELFF	TGTGCCAGCAGTGGCCGGGACAGGGGAGGCACCGGGGAGCTGTTTTTT
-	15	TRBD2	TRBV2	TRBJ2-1	CASSGLAGSYNEQFF	TGTGCCAGCAGTGGCCTAGCGGGCTCCTACAATGAGCAGTTCTTC
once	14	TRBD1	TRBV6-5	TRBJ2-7	CASSKDRLSYEQYF	TGTGCCAGCAGCAAGGACAGGCTCTCCTACGAGCAGTACTTC
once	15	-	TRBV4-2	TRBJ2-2	CASSQDYPGSGELFF	TGTGCCAGCAGCCAAGATTATCCCGGATCCGGGGAGCTGTTTTTT
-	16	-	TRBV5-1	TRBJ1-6	CASSDRSGARNSPLHF	TGCGCCAGCAGCGACCGGTCAGGGGCCAGAAATTCACCCCTCCACTTT
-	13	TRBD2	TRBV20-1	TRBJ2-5	CSASAGGQETQYF	TGCAGTGCTAGTGCGGGAGGCCAAGAGACCCAGTACTTC
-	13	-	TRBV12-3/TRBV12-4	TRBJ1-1	CASSLGEDTEAFF	TGTGCCAGCAGTTTAGGGGAAGACACTGAAGCTTTCTTT
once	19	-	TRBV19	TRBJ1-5	CASSTGPTGSFYSNQPQHF	TGTGCCAGTAGTACTGGCCCGACAGGCTCCTTTTATAGCAATCAGCCCCAGCATTTT
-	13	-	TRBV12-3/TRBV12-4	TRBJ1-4	CASRYRVGGKLFF	TGTGCCAGCAGGTACAGGGTCGGCGGAAAACTGTTTTTT
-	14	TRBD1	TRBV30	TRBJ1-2	CAWGQGNGYYGYTF	TGTGCCTGGGGACAGGGGAACGGATACTATGGCTACACCTTC
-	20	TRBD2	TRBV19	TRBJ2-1	CASSPQGWLAGGNHYNEQFF	TGTGCCAGTTCCCCTCAGGGTTGGCTAGCGGGAGGGAACCACTACAATGAGCAGTTCTTC
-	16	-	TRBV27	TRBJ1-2	CASSFTLGAINGGYTF	TGTGCCAGCAGTTTTACCCTCGGGGCCATAAACGGCGGCTACACCTTC
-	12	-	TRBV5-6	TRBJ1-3	CASSFLAGTIYF	TGTGCCAGCAGCTTTTTGGCGGGGACCATATATTTT
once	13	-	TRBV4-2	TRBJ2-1	CASSPLAYNEQFF	TGTGCCAGCAGCCCTCTGGCGTACAATGAGCAGTTCTTC
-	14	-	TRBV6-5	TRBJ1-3	CASSMGNSGNTIYF	TGTGCCAGCAGTATGGGAAACTCTGGAAACACCATATATTTT
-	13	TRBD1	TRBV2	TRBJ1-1	CASISKGATEAFF	TGTGCCAGCATAAGTAAGGGGGCCACTGAAGCTTTCTTT
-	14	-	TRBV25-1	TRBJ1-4	CASSITGPNEKLFF	TGTGCCAGCAGTATTACAGGGCCTAATGAAAAACTGTTTTTT
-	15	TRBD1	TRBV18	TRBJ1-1	CASSPSQGVGTEAFF	TGTGCCAGCTCACCCTCACAGGGGGTGGGTACTGAAGCTTTCTTT
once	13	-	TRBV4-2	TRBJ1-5	CASSPRTDQPQHF	TGTGCCAGCAGCCCGCGGACAGATCAGCCCCAGCATTTT
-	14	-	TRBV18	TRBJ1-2	CASSPTQGVEGYTF	TGTGCCAGCTCACCGACCCAGGGCGTTGAAGGCTACACCTTC
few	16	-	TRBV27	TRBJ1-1	CASSPLAGVGNTEAFF	TGTGCCAGCAGCCCCCTCGCAGGGGTTGGGAACACTGAAGCTTTCTTT
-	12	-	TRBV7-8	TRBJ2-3	CASSRFGDTQYF	TGTGCCAGCAGCCGTTTTGGGGATACGCAGTATTTT
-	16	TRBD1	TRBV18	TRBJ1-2	CASSPPATGRNYGYTF	TGTGCCAGCTCACCACCGGCGACAGGGCGGAACTATGGCTACACCTTC
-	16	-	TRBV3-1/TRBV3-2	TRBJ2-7	CASSQSTASRAYEQYF	TGTGCCAGCAGCCAATCGACGGCGTCGAGGGCCTACGAGCAGTACTTC
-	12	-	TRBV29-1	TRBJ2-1	CSVDRGGNEQFF	TGCAGCGTTGACCGTGGGGGCAATGAGCAGTTCTTC
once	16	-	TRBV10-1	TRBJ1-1	CASSLGRGRRNTEAFF	TGCGCCAGCAGTCTCGGACGAGGGAGAAGGAACACTGAAGCTTTCTTT
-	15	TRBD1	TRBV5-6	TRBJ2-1	CASSSDRGSYNEQFF	TGTGCCAGCAGCTCAGACAGGGGATCCTACAATGAGCAGTTCTTC
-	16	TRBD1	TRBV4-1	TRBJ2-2	CASSREDRQNTGELFF	TGCGCCAGCAGCCGAGAGGACAGGCAGAACACCGGGGAGCTGTTTTTT
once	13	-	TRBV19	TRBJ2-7	CASSSGGPYEQYF	TGTGCCAGTAGTTCGGGCGGCCCCTACGAGCAGTACTTC
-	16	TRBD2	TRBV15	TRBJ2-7	CATSRVGSGIYDKQYF	TGTGCCACCAGCAGAGTTGGTAGCGGGATCTACGATAAGCAGTACTTC
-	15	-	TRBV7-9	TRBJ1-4	CASSLTGTRNEKLFF	TGTGCCAGCAGCTTAACTGGGACAAGGAATGAAAAACTGTTTTTT
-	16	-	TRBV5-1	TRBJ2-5	CASSWGWGRGQETQYF	TGCGCCAGCAGCTGGGGTTGGGGGCGGGGGCAAGAGACCCAGTACTTC
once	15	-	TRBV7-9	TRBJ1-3	CASSFTGLSGNTIYF	TGTGCCAGCAGCTTTACAGGGCTTTCTGGAAACACCATATATTTT
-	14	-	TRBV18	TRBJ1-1	CASSPGGQDTEAFF	TGTGCCAGCTCACCAGGGGGGCAGGACACTGAAGCTTTCTTT
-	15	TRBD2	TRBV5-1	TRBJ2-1	CASRTGTSAYNEQFF	TGCGCCAGCAGGACCGGGACTAGCGCCTACAATGAGCAGTTCTTC
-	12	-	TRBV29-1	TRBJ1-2	CSVSQGGYGYTF	TGCAGCGTTAGTCAAGGAGGCTATGGCTACACCTTC
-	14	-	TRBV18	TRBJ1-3	CASSPSRSGNTIYF	TGTGCCAGCTCGCCTAGTCGCTCTGGAAACACCATATATTTT
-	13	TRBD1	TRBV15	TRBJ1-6	CATTPGQGSPLHF	TGTGCCACCACCCCGGGACAGGGTTCACCCCTCCACTTT
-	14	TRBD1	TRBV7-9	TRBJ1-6	CASSIQGVNSPLHF	TGTGCCAGCAGCATACAGGGGGTTAATTCACCCCTCCACTTT
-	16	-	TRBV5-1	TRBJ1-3	CASSFNPRGDGNTIYF	TGCGCCAGCAGCTTTAACCCCAGGGGTGACGGAAACACCATATATTTT